One and the same sample provided the 20 T cell receptor beta chains below, sequenced in a study of CD8 T cells in Susac syndrome. cDNA came from about 0.5 to 1 ug RNA primed by random hexamers. TCRdb re-derived calls from the immunoSEQ multiplex PCR reads in MiXCR, one entry per CDR3 protein. The table lists about 290,000 distinct CDR3 sequences, roughly 85% of them singletons, with about 0.22% in the top ten. The sample comprised CD8+ T cells from PBMCs. These receptors all stem from a human donor with multiple sclerosis.

The rearrangement uses TRBV30 and TRBJ2-5; 7 positions match TRBD2. CDR3 length: 15 amino acids. Per germline, CDR1 GTSNPN and CDR2 SVGIG (reference sequence). V shed 4 bases, J shed 5 bases, and the junction held 13 bases outside the gene matches. The CDR3 DNA is TGTGCCTGGATGAACGCAGCTAGCGGCGGGGAGACCCAGTACTTC. This gives the protein CAWMNAASGGETQYF.

V is TRBV14 and J is TRBJ2-2; D ambiguous. Germline CDR1 SGHDN, CDR2 FVKESK. The CDR3 length is 16 residues. V gave up 2 bases and J gave up 5 bases, with 15 bases separating them. The CDR3 loop reads CASSQPKPGPTGELFF. The CDR3, as DNA: TGTGCCAGCAGCCAACCCAAGCCCGGTCCGACCGGGGAGCTGTTTTTT.

The J gene is TRBJ2-2, the V gene TRBV15; 10 nucleotides line up with TRBD1. Germline CDR1 and CDR2: LNHNV and YYDKDF (reference sequence). J was trimmed by 6 bases and V by 5 bases; bases with no gene match: 6. The CDR3 totals 15 residues. The CDR3 region is CATSERGQGSGELFF. The CDR3 DNA reads as TGTGCCACCAGCGAGAGGGGACAGGGGTCCGGGGAGCTGTTTTTT.

V is TRBV29-1 and J is TRBJ2-3; 11 bases match TRBD2. The CDR3 runs 14 residues. Trimming at V came to 4 bases and at J to 2 bases, leaving 2 bases not matched to a gene. The germline gives CDR1 SQVTM, CDR2 ANQGSEA. The CDR3 DNA reads as TGCAGCGTTGTGGGACTAGCGGACACAGATACGCAGTATTTT. Translation gives CSVVGLADTDTQYF.

The rearrangement joins TRBV6-5 to TRBJ2-2; TRBD1 matches 7 bases. The germline V gene has CDR1 MNHEY and CDR2 SVGAGI. With V trimmed by 10 bases and J by 3 bases, 8 bases remained unmatched. This CDR3 region has 14 residues. The CDR3 protein is CATRQGLDTGELFF. The CDR3 DNA sequence: TGTGCCACGCGACAGGGTTTAGACACCGGGGAGCTGTTTTTT.

The chain recombines TRBV6-5 with TRBJ2-7, with a tentative D call TRBD2 (6 bases). The CDR3 loop spans 14 amino acids. Germline values: CDR1 MNHEY, CDR2 SVGAGI. V was cut by 2 bases and J by 9 bases, with 17 bases left in between. The CDR3 coding sequence is TGTGCCAGCAGTTACGGACTAAATTCGCACGGGCAGTACTTC. Amino acid sequence: CASSYGLNSHGQYF.

This chain connects TRBV27 to TRBJ2-7; D is possibly TRBD1 (6 bases). The V end was cut by 6 bases, the J end by 4 bases, with 16 bases between. The germline V gene encodes CDR1 MNHEY and CDR2 SMNVEV (reference sequence). There are 14 residues in the CDR3. CDR3 in amino acids: CASSQGKPWYEQYF. Written as DNA, the CDR3 is TGTGCCAGCAGCCAGGGGAAACCTTGGTACGAGCAGTACTTC.

The chain uses TRBV7-9 and TRBJ2-5; D could derive from TRBD1 or TRBD2 (5 bases each). Germline-derived CDR1 and CDR2 are SEHNR and FQNEAQ (reference sequence). V was cut by 2 bases and J by 1 base, with 8 bases left in between. The CDR3 length is 14 residues. The CDR3 sequence: CASSLSGTQETQYF. CDR3 coding DNA: TGTGCCAGCAGCTTATCGGGGACCCAAGAGACCCAGTACTTC.

This chain uses TRBV20-1 with TRBJ1-4; D perhaps matches TRBD1 (6 bases). The germline CDR1 and CDR2 sequences are DFQATT and SNEGSKA (reference sequence). This CDR3 has 16 amino acids. Trimming took 3 bases from V and 7 from J, leaving 21 bases between them. Written as DNA, the CDR3 is TGCAGTGCTAGTATTAAGTCGGGGGCTTGGATTGAAAAACTGTTTTTT. Translating gives CSASIKSGAWIEKLFF.

The V and J genes are TRBV6-2 or TRBV6-3 and TRBJ2-1, with D perhaps assigned TRBD1 or TRBD2 (5 bases each). The V and J ends lost 2 bases and 0 bases respectively, with 8 bases between them. This CDR3 region has 15 residues. Germline assignment: CDR1 MNHEY and CDR2 SVGEGT. CDR3 nucleotides: TGTGCCAGCAGTTACGAGGGGAGCTCCTACAATGAGCAGTTCTTC. Translation: CASSYEGSSYNEQFF.

The rearrangement uses TRBV6-5 and TRBJ2-7; D unclear. Trimming left V 4 bases short and J 9 bases short, with 13 bases between. The CDR3 runs 12 residues. Germline CDR1 and CDR2: MNHEY and SVGAGI. CDR3 in DNA: TGTGCCAGCAGTTTCTCTCCCCCGGCGCAGTACTTC. Protein product: CASSFSPPAQYF.

V and J are TRBV6-5 and TRBJ2-7, with D unresolved. The germline CDR1 and CDR2 sequences are MNHEY and SVGAGI. V was clipped by 5 bases and J by 6 bases, with 8 bases between them. The CDR3 is 11 residues long. CDR3 residues: CASSPGAEQYF. The CDR3 DNA sequence: TGTGCCAGCAGTCCCGGAGCCGAGCAGTACTTC.

V usage is TRBV12-3 or TRBV12-4 and J usage is TRBJ2-5; no firm D call. Trimming removed 5 bases from V and 5 bases from J, with 21 bases in between. The length of the CDR3 is 16 residues. CDR3 in DNA: TGTGCCAGCAGTCTCCTAATGTCTTCAGATGGGGAGACCCAGTACTTC. Translating gives CASSLLMSSDGETQYF.

The V and J genes are TRBV5-6 and TRBJ1-2; 10 bases line up with TRBD1. CDR3 length: 16 amino acids. CDR1 and CDR2 from the germline V gene are SGHDT and YYEEEE. Trimming at V came to 0 bases and at J to 6 bases, leaving 8 bases not matched to a gene. CDR3 nucleotide sequence: TGTGCCAGCAGCTTGGCCCCGGAGGGACAGGGGAATGGCTACACCTTC. Translated: CASSLAPEGQGNGYTF.

This chain connects TRBV11-2 to TRBJ2-1; a weak D match, TRBD1 (6 bases). Trimming removed 1 base at V and 5 bases at J, with 15 bases between. The CDR3 is 16 amino acids. The germline V gene encodes CDR1 SGHAT and CDR2 FQNNGV. The CDR3, as DNA: TGTGCCAGCAGCTTAGTTGAGGGGGAGATTGACAATGAGCAGTTCTTC. Its translation is CASSLVEGEIDNEQFF.

This chain uses TRBV6-5 with TRBJ1-1, with 8 bases matching TRBD1. V was pared by 4 bases and J by 8 bases, with 6 bases of the junction left unmatched. CDR1 and CDR2 (germline): MNHEY, SVGAGI. The CDR3 consists of 13 residues. The CDR3 region has the DNA TGTGCCAGCAGTTTTACAGGGGGACCAGAAGCTTTCTTT. Protein sequence: CASSFTGGPEAFF.

The chain combines TRBV12-5 with TRBJ2-7, with 10 positions matching TRBD1. Trimming cost V 2 bases and J 2 bases; bases outside gene matches: 9. Germline CDR1 LGHNT, CDR2 FRNRAP. The CDR3 contains 17 residues. CDR3 region: CASGLSPGGTGAYEQYF. The CDR3 DNA reads TGTGCTAGTGGTTTGTCACCGGGGGGGACAGGGGCCTACGAGCAGTACTTC.

V gene TRBV7-8 combines with J gene TRBJ2-1, with TRBD2 matching 8 bases. CDR1 is SGHVS, CDR2 FQNEAQ, per germline. The V and J ends lost 5 bases and 6 bases, in that order; junction bases with no gene match: 9. This CDR3 contains 15 residues. The CDR3 DNA follows: TGTGCCAGCAGCCGCGGGACTAGGTTGGGCAATGAGCAGTTCTTC. Encoded protein: CASSRGTRLGNEQFF.

The chain links TRBV19 to TRBJ1-1; D unclear. Germline assignment: CDR1 LNHDA and CDR2 SQIVND (reference sequence). The CDR3 totals 13 residues. Trimming left V 3 bases short and J 5 bases short, with 10 bases between. This CDR3 is CASSIPGWTEAFF. The CDR3 DNA is TGTGCCAGTAGTATCCCGGGCTGGACTGAAGCTTTCTTT. Supplemented by reference TRBV19 and TRBJ1-1, the full variable domain reads DGGITQSPKYLFRKEGQNVTLSCEQNLNHDAMYWYRQDPGQGLRLIYYSQIVNDFQKGDIAEGYSVSREKKESFPLTVTSAQKNPTAFYLCASSIPGWTEAFFGQGTRLTVV.

About this clonotype itself: The junction shows a germline mismatch at one end, possibly a read error. The genes are TRBV19 and TRBJ2-2, with TRBD2 matching 11 bases. The CDR3 has 17 amino acids. Germline CDR1 reads LNHDA; CDR2 reads SQIVND (reference sequence). This CDR3 reads CASRIDGLAGYTGELFF. The CDR3 bases are TGTGCCAGTAGGATAGATGGACTAGCGGGCTACACCGGGGAGCTGTTTTTT.